These 25 T cell receptor beta chains came from one sample sequenced in a study of identical twins. TCRdb processed the 5' RACE reads anew with MiXCR; each CDR3 protein has one entry. Of 450,000 or so distinct CDR3 sequences in the sample, around an eighth were seen once. These records were also assigned to another study, of yellow fever vaccine responses in identical twins.

The specimen sequenced was CD4+ T cells sorted from blood. Source of these receptors: a woman aged 18-30 years in good health.

This clonotype was observed at least ten times. The V call is TRBV29-1, the J call TRBJ1-1, with a weak D call TRBD1 (6 bases). The CDR3 length is 16 residues. V was shortened by 7 bases and J by 4 bases, with 25 bases between the two germline ends. Per the germline V gene, CDR1 is SQVTM and CDR2 is ANQGSEA. The CDR3 sequence is CSAPRTGAGLITEAFF. In nucleotides, the CDR3 is TGCAGCGCTCCGCGCACGGGGGCAGGGTTAATCACTGAAGCTTTCTTT.

This chain uses TRBV5-1 with TRBJ2-1; 16 bases are shared with TRBD2. In germline, CDR1 is SGHRS, CDR2 YFSETQ. V dropped 4 bases and J dropped 9; count of bases not matched to a gene: 7. CDR3 size: 16 residues. CDR3 protein: CASSPGLAGGFGEQFF. The CDR3 DNA is TGCGCCAGCAGCCCGGGACTAGCGGGGGGGTTCGGTGAGCAGTTCTTC.

In this sample, this clonotype turned up a few times. Written as DNA, the CDR3 is TGTGCCAGCAGTTACTCGACGGTGGCAGGTTCCTACGAGCAGTACTTC. This translates into CASSYSTVAGSYEQYF. The chain employs TRBV6-5 and TRBJ2-7; D unclear. V gave up 0 bases and J gave up 1 base, with 13 bases separating them. The CDR3 sequence is 16 residues long. Germline V CDR1 and CDR2: MNHEY, SVGAGI.

This clonotype was detected only a few times. This sequence joins TRBV6-2 or TRBV6-3 and TRBJ1-2; D call uncertain. V shed 0 bases and J shed 2 bases, with 13 bases lying between them. This CDR3 is built from 16 residues. Germline CDR1 is MNHEY and CDR2 is SVGEGT. The CDR3 region has the DNA TGTGCCAGCAGTTACTCAACAAGAACCCGCAACTATGGCTACACCTTC. Amino acids: CASSYSTRTRNYGYTF.

In its sample, this clonotype was seen many times. The chain joins TRBV5-1 to TRBJ2-1; 9 bases fit TRBD2. The CDR3 consists of 15 residues. Germline trimming cut 2 bases from V and 6 bases from J; bases unmatched to any gene: 6. Germline V lookup: CDR1 SGHRS, CDR2 YFSETQ. The DNA for the CDR3 is TGCGCCAGCAGCTTACAAGGGCGGGAGGGCAATGAGCAGTTCTTC. It codes for CASSLQGREGNEQFF.

To note about this clonotype: A much larger clone differs from this one at a single base, so this may be a read error. The chain recombines TRBV11-1 with TRBJ2-3; 10 nucleotides align to TRBD2. The CDR3 runs to 14 residues. CDR1 is SGHAT and CDR2 is FQDESV in the germline V gene (reference sequence). The V and J ends lost 5 bases and 5 bases, in that order; junction bases with no gene match: 4. CDR3 DNA: TGTGCCAGCAGCCCAAGACTAGCGGGAGATACGCAGTATTTT. It yields the protein CASSPRLAGDTQYF.

This clonotype was counted a few times. The DNA for the CDR3 is TGCAGTGCTAGAGCATGGGCTAGCGGGGGCACAGATACGCAGTATTTT. Translated: CSARAWASGGTDTQYF. V and J are TRBV20-1 and TRBJ2-3; TRBD2 matches 9 bases. Trimming at V came to 1 base and at J to 1 base, leaving 6 bases not matched to a gene. The CDR3 runs to 16 residues. Germline assignment: CDR1 DFQATT and CDR2 SNEGSKA (reference sequence).

In this sample, this clonotype turned up a few times. The rearrangement joins TRBV20-1 to TRBJ2-7, with 7 bases that match TRBD1. This CDR3 spans 13 amino acids. V lost 8 bases to trimming and J lost 5 bases; unmatched junction nucleotides: 12. The germline CDR1 and CDR2 sequences are DFQATT and SNEGSKA (reference sequence). The CDR3 protein is CSPLSGTADEQYF. CDR3 DNA sequence: TGCAGTCCTCTATCCGGGACAGCCGACGAGCAGTACTTC.

This clonotype has at least ten counts. The chain carries TRBV12-3 or TRBV12-4 and TRBJ2-5; 7 bases map to TRBD2. Trimming took 6 bases from V and 3 from J; bases not matched to a gene: 4. There are 13 residues in the CDR3. CDR3 sequence (DNA): TGTGCCAGCAGGTTAAGCGGGGAAGAGACCCAGTACTTC. It encodes CASRLSGEETQYF.

This clonotype was found many times. The chain couples TRBV20-1 to TRBJ2-7, with unresolved D. The V and J ends lost 6 bases and 5 bases respectively, with 20 bases between them. Germline values: CDR1 DFQATT, CDR2 SNEGSKA (reference sequence). The CDR3 totals 14 residues. The CDR3 loop is CSAQRLDRRNEQYF. The CDR3 bases are TGCAGTGCCCAACGACTCGATCGGAGAAACGAGCAGTACTTC.

This clonotype has more than one count but fewer than ten. The chain is built from TRBV6-1 and TRBJ2-5, with D tentatively TRBD1 or TRBD2 (6 bases each). CDR1 and CDR2 from the germline V gene are MNHNS and SASEGT. V was pared by 6 bases and J by 2 bases, with 22 bases between. This CDR3 spans 17 amino acids. CDR3 loop: CASRLVGGAGGQETQYF. The CDR3 nucleotides read TGTGCCAGCAGGCTCGTGGGGGGCGCGGGTGGTCAAGAGACCCAGTACTTC.

This CDR3 reads CASSRPGQGADTQYF. CDR3 in DNA: TGTGCCAGCAGCCGCCCCGGACAGGGGGCAGATACGCAGTATTTT. The genes are TRBV6-2 or TRBV6-3 and TRBJ2-3; 10 bases are a match to TRBD1. The CDR3 has 15 amino acids. Germline assignment: CDR1 MNHEY and CDR2 SVGEGT. V dropped 6 bases and J dropped 4; count of bases not matched to a gene: 7.

The chain couples TRBV4-3 to TRBJ2-7; D not certain. This CDR3 is 13 amino acids long. V was cut by 1 base and J by 3 bases, with 7 bases left in between. Looked up from germline, CDR1 is LGHNA and CDR2 is YSLEER. The chain's CDR3 is CASSQVLGYEQYF. The CDR3 DNA reads TGCGCCAGCAGCCAAGTTTTAGGCTACGAGCAGTACTTC.

The genes are TRBV7-9 and TRBJ2-7, with TRBD2 identical over 12 bases. The junction had 7 bases not matched to a gene; V was cut back by 4 bases and J by 3 bases. Per the germline V gene, CDR1 is SEHNR and CDR2 is FQNEAQ (reference sequence). This CDR3 is 16 amino acids long. The CDR3 DNA reads as TGTGCCAGCAGCTCGGAGACTAGCGGGAGCGTCTACGAGCAGTACTTC. Protein product: CASSSETSGSVYEQYF.

CDR3 region: CASSEEGLIDNEQFF. DNA of the CDR3: TGTGCCAGCAGTGAGGAGGGCCTTATTGACAATGAGCAGTTCTTC. This chain connects TRBV2 to TRBJ2-1; TRBD2 is a possible D gene (6 bases). V was pared by 3 bases and J by 5 bases, with 14 bases between. Germline V gives CDR1 SNHLY, CDR2 FYNNEI. This CDR3 is 15 amino acids long. Complete variable domain (other parts from reference TRBV2 and TRBJ2-1): EPEVTQTPSHQVTQMGQEVILRCVPISNHLYFYWYRQILGQKVEFLVSFYNNEISEKSEIFDDQFSVERPDGSNFTLKIRSTKLEDSAMYFCASSEEGLIDNEQFFGPGTRLTVL.

This clonotype was found a few times. The chain recombines TRBV9 with TRBJ2-3; possible D gene TRBD1, 6 bases. Germline loops: CDR1 SGDLS, CDR2 YYNGEE. V was pared by 4 bases and J by 1 base, with 16 bases between. The CDR3 covers 16 residues. DNA of the CDR3: TGTGCCAGCAGCCCCCCCACGGGACACGGCACAGATACGCAGTATTTT. Translated: CASSPPTGHGTDTQYF.

The chain joins TRBV11-2 to TRBJ2-7, with D perhaps TRBD1 (6 bases). CDR3 length: 15 amino acids. Germline-derived CDR1 and CDR2 are SGHAT and FQNNGV. V was pared by 4 bases and J by 2 bases, with 15 bases between. The CDR3 loop is CASSSLPGTTYEQYF. In DNA, the CDR3 is TGTGCCAGCAGCTCGCTGCCAGGGACAACCTACGAGCAGTACTTC. The full variable domain, completed using reference TRBV11-2 and TRBJ2-7, is EAGVAQSPRYKIIEKRQSVAFWCNPISGHATLYWYQQILGQGPKLLIQFQNNGVVDDSQLPKDRFSAERLKGVDSTLKIQPAKLEDSAVYLCASSSLPGTTYEQYFGPGTRLTVT.

This clonotype appeared many times. The chain recombines TRBV6-5 with TRBJ2-7, with D unclear. The germline V and J ends were trimmed by 2 bases and 2 bases, with 10 bases remaining between them. The CDR3 runs to 14 residues. Germline CDR1 is MNHEY and CDR2 is SVGAGI. The CDR3 nucleotides read TGTGCCAGCAGTTACGGTCGGCAGACCTACGAGCAGTACTTC. It translates to CASSYGRQTYEQYF.

The chain joins TRBV5-1 to TRBJ1-2; the D gene is possibly TRBD1 (5 bases). The germline V gene has CDR1 SGHRS and CDR2 YFSETQ. CDR3 length: 15 amino acids. V lost 1 base and J lost 0, with 10 bases in between. CDR3 sequence (DNA): TGCGCCAGCAGCTTGTTCCGGGGGACTAACTATGGCTACACCTTC. This encodes CASSLFRGTNYGYTF. Drawing the rest from reference TRBV5-1 and TRBJ1-2, the complete variable domain is KAGVTQTPRYLIKTRGQQVTLSCSPISGHRSVSWYQQTPGQGLQFLFEYFSETQRNKGNFPGRFSGRQFSNSRSEMNVSTLELGDSALYLCASSLFRGTNYGYTFGSGTRLTVV.

The chain links TRBV6-5 to TRBJ1-1; TRBD1 matches at 7 bases. The CDR3 is 14 amino acids. J was trimmed by 4 bases and V by 6 bases; bases with no gene match: 8. The germline V gene encodes CDR1 MNHEY and CDR2 SVGAGI. The CDR3 spells CASSLGGRGTEAFF. CDR3 coding DNA: TGTGCCAGCAGCTTAGGGGGCAGAGGCACTGAAGCTTTCTTT.

This clonotype was observed a handful of times. The chain employs TRBV18 and TRBJ1-2; no reliable D call. Germline-derived CDR1 and CDR2 are KGHSH and LQKENI. Trimming removed 5 bases from V and 0 bases from J, with 10 bases in between. CDR3 length: 14 residues. The CDR3 coding sequence is TGTGCCAGCTCAACCACCCCTTCTAACTATGGCTACACCTTC. Translated: CASSTTPSNYGYTF.

The chain has TRBV24-1 and TRBJ1-6; possibly TRBD1 for D (5 bases). The germline CDR1 and CDR2 sequences are KGHDR and SFDVKD. CDR3 size: 15 residues. Deletions cut 3 bases from V and 5 bases from J, with 10 bases between. This CDR3 is CATSDGDGDNSPLHF. The CDR3 DNA reads TGTGCCACCAGTGATGGGGACGGTGATAATTCACCCCTCCACTTT.

Only a few counts were recorded for this clonotype. CDR3 amino acids: CASTLPVGNSETQYF. In nucleotides, the CDR3 is TGTGCCAGCACTCTCCCCGTAGGGAATTCGGAGACCCAGTACTTC. V and J are TRBV6-1 and TRBJ2-5, with D unclear. The germline CDR1 and CDR2 sequences are MNHNS and SASEGT. V was cut by 7 bases and J by 5 bases, with 20 bases left in between. The CDR3 loop spans 15 amino acids.

In its sample, this clonotype was seen many times. The J gene is TRBJ2-1, the V gene TRBV11-1; TRBD2 agrees at 9 bases. The CDR3 is made up of 19 amino acids. J was trimmed by 6 bases and V by 0 bases; bases with no gene match: 15. Germline CDR1 SGHAT, CDR2 FQDESV (reference sequence). CDR3 sequence reads: CASSLATRVAGVVVNEQFF. The CDR3 coding sequence is TGTGCCAGCAGCTTAGCAACGAGGGTAGCGGGAGTAGTCGTCAATGAGCAGTTCTTC.

This clonotype showed up many times. This sequence joins TRBV5-1 and TRBJ2-2; 7 bases agree with TRBD1. The ends lost 6 bases at V and 5 bases at J; junction bases unmatched: 16. The CDR3 is 17 residues long. CDR1 is SGHRS and CDR2 is YFSETQ in the germline V gene. The chain's CDR3 is CASTKRQGVEQTGELFF. The DNA of the CDR3 is TGCGCCAGCACCAAACGGCAGGGGGTAGAACAGACCGGGGAGCTGTTTTTT.